The 23 T cell receptor beta chains given below trace back to one sample, sequenced in a study of blood T cell repertoires in COVID-19. Here immunoSEQ multiplex PCR was the method, and the copy in TCRdb shows in-frame clones only, minus some. The table lists 200,000 to 300,000 clones, 80% to 85% of them singletons. The sample comprised peripheral blood. These receptors were collected from a man aged 60-69 years with acute or convalescent COVID-19.

The chain carries TRBV6-2 or TRBV6-3 and TRBJ2-1, with D tentatively TRBD1 (6 bases). The CDR3 totals 17 residues. Germline assignment: CDR1 MNHEY and CDR2 SVGEGT. Trimming shortened V by 2 bases and J by 1 base, and 15 bases separated the two germline ends. CDR3 DNA: TGTGCCAGCAGTTACGACAGGTCCACCTTATCCTACAATGAGCAGTTCTTC. Translated: CASSYDRSTLSYNEQFF.

The CDR3 DNA is TGTGCCAGCAGCGTAGGCAGGGACTCTGGAAACACCATATATTTT. Translating it yields CASSVGRDSGNTIYF. This chain joins TRBV9 and TRBJ1-3; tentative D call: TRBD1 (5 bases). The CDR3 covers 15 residues. The germline V gene encodes CDR1 SGDLS and CDR2 YYNGEE. With 0 bases removed from V and 0 bases from J, the gap between germline ends came to 7 bases.

The chain is built from TRBV6-1 and TRBJ1-2, with TRBD1 matching 10 bases. Germline V gene sequence: CDR1 MNHNS, CDR2 SASEGT. V lost 5 bases to trimming and J lost 7 bases; unmatched junction nucleotides: 7. The CDR3 spans 14 residues. Written as DNA, the CDR3 is TGTGCCAGCAGTTCCGGACAGGGGGATGGTGGCTACACCTTC. This gives the protein CASSSGQGDGGYTF.

The chain combines TRBV29-1 with TRBJ2-2, with 8 bases matching TRBD2. This CDR3 has 17 amino acids. V dropped 7 bases and J dropped 1; count of bases not matched to a gene: 14. Germline V gene sequence: CDR1 SQVTM, CDR2 ANQGSEA. CDR3 residues: CSARRGSGTGNTGELFF. The CDR3 DNA is TGCAGCGCCCGACGGGGTAGCGGGACTGGGAACACCGGGGAGCTGTTTTTT.

The rearrangement uses TRBV7-9 and TRBJ1-1; D is unclear. V lost 4 bases to trimming and J lost 4 bases, with 7 bases between them. This CDR3 region has 12 residues. CDR1 SEHNR and CDR2 FQNEAQ come from the germline V gene (reference sequence). CDR3: CASSSSSTEAFF. In nucleotides, the CDR3 is TGTGCCAGCAGCTCCAGTTCCACTGAAGCTTTCTTT.

The V and J genes are TRBV19 and TRBJ1-4; D is possibly TRBD1 (5 bases). This CDR3 comprises 15 residues. Deletions cut 5 bases from V and 0 bases from J, with 10 bases between. From germline, CDR1 is LNHDA and CDR2 SQIVND (reference sequence). As DNA, the CDR3 is TGTGCCAGTAGTCCAGGGACTGCAACTAATGAAAAACTGTTTTTT. Amino acid sequence: CASSPGTATNEKLFF.

The chain recombines TRBV5-6 with TRBJ2-7; D possibly corresponds to TRBD1 (6 bases). The V and J ends lost 4 bases and 3 bases respectively, with 8 bases between them. From germline, CDR1 is SGHDT and CDR2 YYEEEE. This CDR3 has 12 amino acids. CDR3 sequence: CASSPQGYEQYF. The CDR3 DNA follows: TGTGCCAGCAGCCCACAGGGCTACGAGCAGTACTTC.

This chain links TRBV7-3 with TRBJ1-1; D is unclear. CDR1 and CDR2 (germline): SGHTA, FQGTGA. V was clipped by 3 bases and J by 1 base, with 6 bases between them. The CDR3 sequence is 13 residues long. DNA for the CDR3: TGTGCCAGCAGCTTTCGGTCGAACACTGAAGCTTTCTTT. Translated: CASSFRSNTEAFF.

V usage is TRBV5-4 and J usage is TRBJ2-4, with 10 bases aligning to TRBD1. The V and J ends lost 4 bases and 7 bases, in that order; junction bases with no gene match: 2. The CDR3 is made up of 13 amino acids. CDR1 is SGHNT and CDR2 is YYREEE in the germline V gene (reference sequence). This chain's CDR3 is CASSTGQGNIQYF. The CDR3 DNA sequence: TGTGCCAGCAGCACGGGACAGGGGAACATTCAGTACTTC.

The V call is TRBV5-1, the J call TRBJ2-4; TRBD2 is a possible D gene (6 bases). Trimming removed 10 bases at V and 0 bases at J, with 14 bases between. Germline CDR1 is SGHRS and CDR2 is YFSETQ. This CDR3 spans 14 amino acids. DNA of the CDR3: TGCGCCCGGAGGGGAAATCTAGCCAAAAACATTCAGTACTTC. It yields the protein CARRGNLAKNIQYF. The full variable domain, completed using reference TRBV5-1 and TRBJ2-4, is KAGVTQTPRYLIKTRGQQVTLSCSPISGHRSVSWYQQTPGQGLQFLFEYFSETQRNKGNFPGRFSGRQFSNSRSEMNVSTLELGDSALYLCARRGNLAKNIQYFGAGTRLSVL.

The chain couples TRBV7-8 to TRBJ1-3; 12 bases are shared with TRBD1. The CDR3 is 20 residues long. Germline lookup yields CDR1 SGHVS and CDR2 FQNEAQ. After removal of 5 bases from V and 0 bases from J, the junction contained 14 bases not matched to a gene. The CDR3 protein is CASSADRDRGLRISGNTIYF. CDR3 in DNA: TGTGCCAGCAGCGCAGATCGGGACAGGGGGCTCCGAATCTCTGGAAACACCATATATTTT.

The CDR3 nucleotides read TGTGCCAGCAGACCACGCATAGTCACCAACTATGGCTACACCTTC. This codes for CASRPRIVTNYGYTF. This chain uses TRBV6-5 with TRBJ1-2; D is ambiguous. The CDR3 sequence is 15 residues long. CDR1 is MNHEY, CDR2 SVGAGI, per germline. Trimming left V 6 bases short and J 2 bases short, with 16 bases between.

This clone appeared a single time. The chain combines TRBV19 with TRBJ2-7; 12 bases are a match to TRBD1. The CDR3 extends over 16 amino acids. Germline CDR1 is LNHDA and CDR2 is SQIVND (reference sequence). V lost 3 bases, J lost 0 bases, and 3 bases stayed unmatched. The CDR3 sequence is CASSISGQGASYEQYF. The DNA for the CDR3 is TGTGCCAGTAGTATCTCGGGACAGGGGGCCTCCTACGAGCAGTACTTC.

This chain uses TRBV6-4 with TRBJ1-2; 7 positions agree with TRBD1. J lost 0 bases, V lost 6 bases, and 4 bases had no gene match. The CDR3 length is 14 residues. Germline CDR1 reads MRHNA; CDR2 reads SNTAGT. The chain's CDR3 is CASRKGQPNYGYTF. In DNA, the CDR3 is TGTGCCAGCAGGAAGGGACAGCCTAACTATGGCTACACCTTC.

The chain employs TRBV5-1 and TRBJ2-5; D uncertain. Germline V gene sequence: CDR1 SGHRS, CDR2 YFSETQ. V was shortened by 0 bases and J by 6 bases, with 21 bases between the two germline ends. The CDR3 covers 17 residues. The CDR3 region is CASSLARIGDGQQTQYF. Written as DNA, the CDR3 is TGCGCCAGCAGCTTGGCCCGTATAGGAGACGGTCAGCAGACCCAGTACTTC. The variable domain in full, completed from reference TRBV5-1 and TRBJ2-5, reads KAGVTQTPRYLIKTRGQQVTLSCSPISGHRSVSWYQQTPGQGLQFLFEYFSETQRNKGNFPGRFSGRQFSNSRSEMNVSTLELGDSALYLCASSLARIGDGQQTQYFGPGTRLLVL.

The chain combines TRBV4-2 with TRBJ2-7; TRBD2 matches 10 bases. The V segment lost 3 bases and the J segment 0 bases; nucleotides outside the gene matches: 14. Germline CDR1 LGHNA, CDR2 YNFKEQ. CDR3 size: 19 residues. This CDR3 reads CASSHHLTPGTSASYEQYF. Written as DNA, the CDR3 is TGTGCCAGCAGCCACCATCTCACCCCCGGGACTAGCGCCTCCTACGAGCAGTACTTC.

The genes are TRBV14 and TRBJ1-3; D unresolved. Trimming shortened V by 0 bases and J by 4 bases, and 10 bases separated the two germline ends. CDR1 and CDR2 (germline): SGHDN, FVKESK. The CDR3 consists of 15 residues. CDR3 DNA: TGTGCCAGCAGCCAAGACAGGCTCTGGGGAAACACCATATATTTT. The encoded protein is CASSQDRLWGNTIYF.

V usage is TRBV10-3 and J usage is TRBJ2-7, with D perhaps matching TRBD2 (5 bases). Trimming shortened V by 2 bases and J by 1 base, and 6 bases separated the two germline ends. The CDR3 is 13 residues long. Germline CDR1 ENHRY, CDR2 SYGVKD. The CDR3 protein is CAISEPGSYEQYF. The CDR3 DNA sequence: TGTGCCATCAGTGAGCCGGGGTCCTACGAGCAGTACTTC.

The V and J genes are TRBV10-2 and TRBJ2-1, with TRBD2 matching 8 bases. The J segment lost 4 bases and the V segment lost 10 bases, leaving 24 bases of the junction unmatched. The length of the CDR3 is 19 residues. The germline V gene encodes CDR1 WSHSY and CDR2 SAAADI. The CDR3 DNA is TGCGCCACCAGCGGAGCGGGAGAGAGCTCCCCCTTACCTTACAATGAGCAGTTCTTC. It yields the protein CATSGAGESSPLPYNEQFF.

The rearrangement uses TRBV7-9 and TRBJ2-5; D gene ambiguous. V was shortened by 2 bases and J by 6 bases, with 13 bases between the two germline ends. The CDR3 consists of 14 residues. Germline-derived CDR1 and CDR2 are SEHNR and FQNEAQ (reference sequence). CDR3 loop: CASSLMLEEKTQYF. CDR3 DNA: TGTGCCAGCAGCTTAATGTTAGAGGAGAAGACCCAGTACTTC. Full variable domain (remainder filled in from reference TRBV7-9 and TRBJ2-5): DTGVSQNPRHKITKRGQNVTFRCDPISEHNRLYWYRQTLGQGPEFLTYFQNEAQLEKSRLLSDRFSAERPKGSFSTLEIQRTEQGDSAMYLCASSLMLEEKTQYFGPGTRLLVL.

The CDR3 DNA reads TGTGCCAGCAGCTCTTCTAGCGTAGGTGAGCAGTTCTTC. Translating gives CASSSSSVGEQFF. The V call is TRBV11-1, the J call TRBJ2-1; TRBD2 is a possible D gene (6 bases). In germline, CDR1 is SGHAT, CDR2 FQDESV (reference sequence). Between the trimmed V and J ends, which lost 4 bases and 9 bases, there was a span of 13 bases. This CDR3 spans 13 amino acids.

This clone appeared a few times. V is TRBV19 and J is TRBJ2-7; a weak D match, TRBD2 (6 bases). Germline CDR1 is LNHDA and CDR2 is SQIVND (reference sequence). The CDR3 loop spans 15 amino acids. V was cut by 5 bases and J by 0 bases, with 14 bases left in between. CDR3 nucleotide sequence: TGTGCCAGTAGTCCACTAGCTGGTAGCTCCTACGAGCAGTACTTC. Its translation: CASSPLAGSSYEQYF.

The V gene is TRBV15, the J gene TRBJ1-4, with D hard to call. V was cut by 3 bases and J by 5 bases, with 16 bases left in between. In germline, CDR1 is LNHNV, CDR2 YYDKDF (reference sequence). The CDR3 totals 16 residues. The chain's CDR3 is CATSREREFGNEKLFF. The CDR3 DNA is TGTGCCACCAGCAGGGAAAGGGAGTTTGGGAATGAAAAACTGTTTTTT.